This T cell receptor (beta chain) was sequenced for a study of blood T cell repertoires in COVID-19 (TCRdb year 2020). About the full investigation: Collaborator samples came from the United States, Italy and Spain and covered acute and convalescent phases of COVID-19. HLA class I and class II types, where available, came from metadata supplied by the sample provider rather than from assay-based typing. Deeply sampled blood TCRbeta repertoires from subjects exposed to, actively infected with, or recovered from COVID-19 were included in the dataset. The repertoires were made available in a free public database intended to serve as a resource for research on the immune response to SARS-CoV-2. The prospective study material was composed of cDNA or gDNA derived from T cells, B-cell-depleted T cells, or PBMCs. Samples came from the ongoing ImmuneRACE study (first 160 participants) plus 1,254 subjects from 6 global collaborators. The sample metadata nearly always contained a de-identified subject ID, COVID-19 status, age in years and sex. Beyond this particular receptor, the publication reports: The quantity of clinical and demographic metadata differed by source and by participant and was supplied without curation.

Each collaborating institution followed its own protocols to collect whole blood in K2EDTA tubes. For TCRbeta analysis, collaborators shipped samples as frozen whole blood, isolated PBMCs, or DNA extracted from either of those sample types. TCRbeta CDR3 regions were amplified from genomic DNA using the immunoSEQ Assay, a bias-controlled multiplex PCR. In the original analysis: The number of nucleated cells in each sample was estimated from the amplification of reference gene primers within the assay. To quantify the absolute abundance of each unique TCRbeta CDR3 rearrangement, sequence reads were collapsed and filtered. Productive Simpson clonality was computed per sample as the square root of Simpson's diversity index over productive rearrangements. Entries here come from immuneACCESS through TCRdb and include only in-frame sequences with V and J called. Some clones fail to appear in such tables; in the studies checked, an unresolved V gene covers under half of the shortfall, and the cause of the remainder is unknown. The V and J calls and clone size come from that table; D and trimming were worked out from the DNA. The sample records about 380,000 clones, roughly 86% of which are singletons. Together, the top ten hold 1.1% of the sample.

Points on this clone: Its recognized antigen is unknown. The record has no base qualities; no much larger clone is one base away.

There are 12 amino acids in the CDR3, from cysteine to phenylalanine inclusive. Only the CDR3 DNA is retained, 36 bases long and in frame from the first base. V trim: 7 bases; J trim: 4 bases; unmatched bases: 3. The germline V gene supplies CDR1 SQVTM and CDR2 ANQGSEA. The sequence derives from a human donor with acute or convalescent COVID-19. The donor label of this sample is uncertain. The sample consisted of peripheral blood. The V gene is TRBV29-1 and the J gene is TRBJ1-4; TRBD1 aligns with 7 central bases. The bases read TGCAGCGGGGGGACAGTTAATGAAAAACTGTTTTTT. This sequence encodes CSGGTVNEKLFF.